This T cell receptor (beta chain) stems from a study of CD8 T cells in Susac syndrome (dated by TCRdb to the late 2010s). About the full investigation: Of the Susac syndrome patients who were sequenced, roughly 6 had clinically active disease and roughly 8 were in clinical remission. At the time of blood withdrawal, Susac syndrome patients were either therapy-naive, taking corticosteroids (with some also receiving IVIg), or on IVIg alone. Whether CD8+ T cell activation and differentiation in Susac syndrome was antigen driven was tested using repertoire sequencing. General findings and caveats noted by the study authors: The number of individuals in the TCR sequencing and HLA analysis was recognized as being relatively small. The CD4+ T cell repertoire of patients with Susac syndrome showed no detectable clonal expansion.

Peripheral blood CD8+ and CD4+ T cells from healthy donors, Susac syndrome patients and multiple sclerosis patients were profiled by high-throughput TCR beta sequencing. The Susac syndrome patients fulfilled recently defined diagnostic criteria for definite or probable disease. Bulk CD8+ and CD4+ T cells were purified by magnetic negative isolation, whereas CD8+ TEMRA cells were enriched by FACS. Blood was drawn into EDTA tubes, processed within 24 hours, and PBMCs were isolated by density gradient centrifugation. PBMCs intended for TCR sequencing were cryopreserved in liquid nitrogen and thawed later in a water bath at 37 degrees C. The sorted or isolated CD4+, CD8+ and CD8+ TEMRA cells had a purity of 90% or higher. Comment on this clonotype: Its antigen has not been determined. The input lacks base qualities; no much larger clone sits a single base away.

V is cut by 0 bases and J by 7 bases, and the space between the germline ends is 9 bases. CDR1 and CDR2 are drawn from the germline V gene: SGDLS, YYNGEE. Including the terminal cysteine and phenylalanine, the CDR3 comprises 13 residues. The kept DNA is CDR3 alone, 39 bases in frame from the first base. RNA was extracted using the RNeasy kit, and roughly 0.5 to 1 ug of the RNA was reverse transcribed with random hexamers. The immunoSEQ multiplex PCR assay, which covers 54 Vbeta and 13 Jbeta segments, was used to amplify TCR beta CDR3 regions. PCR amplification bias was corrected by using a synthetic template baseline for primer optimization and computational correction. The published analysis was carried out like this. Reads were annotated to V, D and J genes per IMGT and analyzed with immunoSEQ Analyzer, keeping only productive sequences. Clonality was calculated as one minus the Shannon entropy normalized by log2 of the number of productive unique sequences. Public and private clones were assessed among the 100 most prevalent clones of each patient and control. Clones were defined as Susac-specific when absent from the healthy and MS cohorts, from about 1,100 published viral clones and from other ImmuneACCESS disease sequences. Starting from the raw public reads, TCRdb applied fastp trimming at Q25, assembled clones with MiXCR and retained in-frame beta chains. Every entry covers one CDR3 protein and lists the most common genes and DNA from its rows. None of the V and J calls come from the authors' own analysis; TCRdb made them. The sample data list around 110,000 distinct CDR3 sequences, and nearly 96% of these were observed just once. Together, the top ten hold roughly 0.14% of the sample.

This TCR was recovered from a human donor with Susac syndrome. Material for sequencing was CD4+ T cells from PBMCs. In this chain, TRBV9 is recombined with TRBJ2-3; perhaps TRBD1 is the D gene, with 5 bases matching. The DNA sequence follows: TGTGCCAGCAGCGTAGAACAGGCCTATACGCAGTATTTT. This translates into CASSVEQAYTQYF. The full variable domain, completed from the reference TRBV9 and TRBJ2-3 proteins outside the CDR3, reads DSGVTQTPKHLITATGQRVTLRCSPRSGDLSVYWYQQSLDQGLQFLIQYYNGEERAKGNILERFSAQQFPDLHSELNLSSLELGDSALYFCASSVEQAYTQYFGPGTRLTVL.